This T cell receptor (beta chain) was recovered during a study of blood T cell repertoires in COVID-19. Study at large: PBMCs, B-cell-depleted T cells, or T cells were the source of the cDNA or gDNA that made up the material.

The table came from immunoSEQ multiplex PCR; TCRdb's copy has only in-frame clones and leaves some out. The table has approximately 100,000 clones, around 90% seen once. The germline V and J ends were trimmed by 5 bases and 5 bases, with 14 bases remaining between them. There are 13 residues in the CDR3. The germline gives CDR1 SQVTM, CDR2 ANQGSEA. Sequenced: peripheral blood. This clonotype was sampled from a human donor in a cohort sampled during active COVID-19. V usage is TRBV29-1 and J usage is TRBJ2-3, with D possibly being TRBD1 (6 bases). CDR3 amino acids: CSVSGQGQDTQYF. CDR3 sequence (DNA): TGCAGCGTTTCCGGGCAGGGACAAGATACGCAGTATTTT.